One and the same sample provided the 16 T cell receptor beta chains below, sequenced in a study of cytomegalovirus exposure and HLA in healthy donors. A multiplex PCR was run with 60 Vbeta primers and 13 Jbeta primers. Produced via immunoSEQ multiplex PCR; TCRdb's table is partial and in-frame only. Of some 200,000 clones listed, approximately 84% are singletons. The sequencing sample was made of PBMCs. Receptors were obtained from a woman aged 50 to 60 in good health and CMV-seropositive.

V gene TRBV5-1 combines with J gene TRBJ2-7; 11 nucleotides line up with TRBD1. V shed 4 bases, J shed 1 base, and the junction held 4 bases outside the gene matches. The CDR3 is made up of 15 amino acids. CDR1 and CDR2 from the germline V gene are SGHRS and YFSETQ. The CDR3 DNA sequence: TGCGCCAGCAGCACCGGGACAGGGGGGTCCTACGAGCAGTACTTC. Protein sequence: CASSTGTGGSYEQYF.

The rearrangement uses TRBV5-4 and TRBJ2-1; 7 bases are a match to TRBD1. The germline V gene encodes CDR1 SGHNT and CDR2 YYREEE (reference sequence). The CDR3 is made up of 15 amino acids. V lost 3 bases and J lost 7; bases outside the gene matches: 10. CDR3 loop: CASSYTGTVSNEQFF. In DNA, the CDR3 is TGTGCCAGCAGCTACACCGGGACAGTTTCAAATGAGCAGTTCTTC.

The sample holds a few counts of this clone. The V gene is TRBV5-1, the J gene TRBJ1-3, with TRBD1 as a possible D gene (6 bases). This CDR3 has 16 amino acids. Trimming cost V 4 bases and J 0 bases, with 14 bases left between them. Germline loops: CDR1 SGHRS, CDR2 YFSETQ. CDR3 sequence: CASSGGTMGSGNTIYF. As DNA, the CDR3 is TGCGCCAGCAGCGGGGGCACAATGGGCTCTGGAAACACCATATATTTT.

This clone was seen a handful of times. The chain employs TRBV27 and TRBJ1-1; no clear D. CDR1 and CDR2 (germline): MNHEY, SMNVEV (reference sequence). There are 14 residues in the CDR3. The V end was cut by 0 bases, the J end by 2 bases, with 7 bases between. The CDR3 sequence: CASSLSTGNTEAFF. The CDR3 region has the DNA TGTGCCAGCAGTTTATCGACGGGTAACACTGAAGCTTTCTTT.

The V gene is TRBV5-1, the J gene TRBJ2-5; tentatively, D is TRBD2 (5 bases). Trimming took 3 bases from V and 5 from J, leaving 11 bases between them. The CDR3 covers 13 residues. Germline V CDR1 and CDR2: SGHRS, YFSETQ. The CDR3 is CASSSSSRETQYF. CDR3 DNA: TGCGCCAGCAGCTCGTCTAGCCGGGAGACCCAGTACTTC. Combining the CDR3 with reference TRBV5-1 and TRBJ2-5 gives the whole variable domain KAGVTQTPRYLIKTRGQQVTLSCSPISGHRSVSWYQQTPGQGLQFLFEYFSETQRNKGNFPGRFSGRQFSNSRSEMNVSTLELGDSALYLCASSSSSRETQYFGPGTRLLVL.

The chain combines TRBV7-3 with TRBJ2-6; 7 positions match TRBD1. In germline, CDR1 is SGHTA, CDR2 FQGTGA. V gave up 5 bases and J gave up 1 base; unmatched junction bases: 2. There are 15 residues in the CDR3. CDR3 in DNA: TGTGCCAGCAGCCAGGGGGAATCTGGGGCCAACGTCCTGACTTTC. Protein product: CASSQGESGANVLTF.

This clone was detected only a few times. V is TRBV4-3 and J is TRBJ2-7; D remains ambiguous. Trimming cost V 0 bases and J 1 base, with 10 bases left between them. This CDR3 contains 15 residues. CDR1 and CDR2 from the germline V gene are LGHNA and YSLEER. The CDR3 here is CASSQDLVGSYEQYF. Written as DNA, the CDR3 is TGCGCCAGCAGCCAAGACTTAGTCGGGTCCTACGAGCAGTACTTC.

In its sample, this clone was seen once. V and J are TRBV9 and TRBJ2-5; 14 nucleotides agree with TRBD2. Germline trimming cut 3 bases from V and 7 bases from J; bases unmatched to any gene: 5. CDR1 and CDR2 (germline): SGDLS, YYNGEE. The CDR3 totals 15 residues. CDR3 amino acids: CASSGGTSGGATQYF. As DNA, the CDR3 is TGTGCCAGCAGCGGGGGGACTAGCGGGGGTGCGACCCAGTACTTC.

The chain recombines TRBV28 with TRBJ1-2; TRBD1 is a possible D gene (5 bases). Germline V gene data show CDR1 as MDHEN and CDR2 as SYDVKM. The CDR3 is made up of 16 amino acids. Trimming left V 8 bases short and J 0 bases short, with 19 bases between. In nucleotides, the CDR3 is TGTGCCAGCTGTCGGGGACTGGATCTGCCTAACTATGGCTACACCTTC. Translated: CASCRGLDLPNYGYTF.

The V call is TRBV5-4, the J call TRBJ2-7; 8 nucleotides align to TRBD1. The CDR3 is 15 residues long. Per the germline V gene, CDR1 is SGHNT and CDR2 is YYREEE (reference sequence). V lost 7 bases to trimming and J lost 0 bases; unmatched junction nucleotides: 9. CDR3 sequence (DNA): TGTGCCAGCGGACCAAGACAGGGGCCCTCCTACGAGCAGTACTTC. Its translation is CASGPRQGPSYEQYF.

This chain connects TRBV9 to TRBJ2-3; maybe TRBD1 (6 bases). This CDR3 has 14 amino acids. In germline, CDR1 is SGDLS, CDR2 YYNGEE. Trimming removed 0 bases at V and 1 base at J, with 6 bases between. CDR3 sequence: CASSVGTGTDTQYF. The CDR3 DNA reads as TGTGCCAGCAGCGTAGGGACAGGCACAGATACGCAGTATTTT.

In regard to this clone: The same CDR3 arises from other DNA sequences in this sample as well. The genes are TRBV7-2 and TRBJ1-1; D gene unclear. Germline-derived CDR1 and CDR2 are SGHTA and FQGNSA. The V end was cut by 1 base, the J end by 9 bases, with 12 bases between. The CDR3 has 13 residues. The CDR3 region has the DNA TGTGCCAGCAGCTTAGGTGGGCCAGGCAAAGCTTTCTTT. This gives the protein CASSLGGPGKAFF.

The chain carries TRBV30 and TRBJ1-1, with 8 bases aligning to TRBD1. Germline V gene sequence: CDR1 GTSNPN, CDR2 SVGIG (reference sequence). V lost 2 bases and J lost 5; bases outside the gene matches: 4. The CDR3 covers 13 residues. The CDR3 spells CAWSNRGWTEAFF. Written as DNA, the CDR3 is TGTGCCTGGAGTAACAGGGGGTGGACTGAAGCTTTCTTT.

CDR3 DNA sequence: TGTGCCAGCAGCCTGACAGGGGGCGTTGGGGCCAACGTCCTGACTTTC. Amino acids: CASSLTGGVGANVLTF. The genes are TRBV28 and TRBJ2-6; 10 positions agree with TRBD1. With 6 bases clipped from V and 3 bases from J, the junction kept 5 bases outside the gene matches. The CDR3 is made up of 16 amino acids. Germline assignment: CDR1 MDHEN and CDR2 SYDVKM.

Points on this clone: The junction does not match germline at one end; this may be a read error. CDR3 loop: CASSVAGGPTDTQYF. In nucleotides, the CDR3 is TGTGCCAGCAGCGTAGCGGGGGGGCCAACAGATACGCAGTATTTT. The chain employs TRBV7-2 and TRBJ2-3; 11 bases map to TRBD2. The germline CDR1 and CDR2 sequences are SGHTA and FQGNSA. The CDR3 sequence is 15 residues long.

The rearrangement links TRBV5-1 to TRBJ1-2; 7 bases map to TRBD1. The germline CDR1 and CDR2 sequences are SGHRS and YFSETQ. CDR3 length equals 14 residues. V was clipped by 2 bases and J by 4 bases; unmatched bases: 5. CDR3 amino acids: CASSFTGEIYGYTF. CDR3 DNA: TGCGCCAGCAGCTTTACAGGGGAAATCTATGGCTACACCTTC.